These 12 T cell receptor beta chains were all obtained from the same sample, sequenced in a study of B cell selection in AIRE deficiency. Repertoires were generated with immunoSEQ multiplex PCR, while TCRdb's copy carries only in-frame clones and drops some. Of over 15,000 clones listed, around 93% are singletons. The regulatory T cell sort gate was CD4+CD25hiCD127low/negative. Sequenced: CD4+CD25+ Tregs sorted from PBMCs. The receptors derive from a human donor in good health.

J is TRBJ1-6 and V is TRBV19; D is uncertain. The germline CDR1 and CDR2 sequences are LNHDA and SQIVND (reference sequence). The CDR3 has 16 amino acids. Trimming removed 7 bases at V and 4 bases at J, with 17 bases between. The CDR3 DNA reads TGTGCCAGTACCCTCCGCGGGGAGGCATATAATTCACCCCTCCACTTT. Its translation is CASTLRGEAYNSPLHF.

The CDR3 DNA reads TGTGCCAGCAGCTTAGCCCATACAGGGGTTGGATTCCGTGGCTACACCTTC. This translates into CASSLAHTGVGFRGYTF. V is TRBV7-2 and J is TRBJ1-2, with 7 nucleotides matching TRBD1. This CDR3 region has 17 residues. Germline V gene sequence: CDR1 SGHTA, CDR2 FQGNSA. The ends lost 0 bases at V and 7 bases at J; junction bases unmatched: 14.

V is TRBV7-9 and J is TRBJ1-4; possibly TRBD1 for D (5 bases). Germline CDR1 is SEHNR and CDR2 is FQNEAQ (reference sequence). The ends were cut back, 2 bases at V and 7 bases at J, with 17 bases in the middle. This CDR3 has 16 amino acids. CDR3 nucleotides: TGTGCCAGCAGCTTATTTGGGGGGACCTCTACTGAAAAACTGTTTTTT. Protein: CASSLFGGTSTEKLFF.

The chain carries TRBV21-1 and TRBJ2-7; the table's D call, TRBD1, was not checked against the DNA. TRBV21-1 is shown as a pseudogene. The CDR3 contains 13 residues. DNA for the CDR3: TGTGCCAGCAGCAGGGGCTACACCCACGAGCAGTACTTC. This translates into CASSRGYTHEQYF.

The chain carries TRBV11-2 and TRBJ2-1; D may be TRBD1 (6 bases). V dropped 4 bases and J dropped 13 bases, with 14 bases sitting between them. This CDR3 contains 12 residues. CDR1 is SGHAT, CDR2 FQNNGV, per germline. This CDR3 reads CASSSTGTLQFF. CDR3 nucleotides: TGTGCCAGCAGCTCTACCGGGACACTTCAGTTCTTC.

This chain joins TRBV2 and TRBJ1-2; no firm D call. With 2 bases removed from V and 5 bases from J, the gap between germline ends came to 9 bases. The CDR3 contains 13 residues. Germline loops: CDR1 SNHLY, CDR2 FYNNEI. The CDR3: CASSERGFYGYTF. The CDR3 nucleotides are TGTGCCAGCAGTGAACGGGGTTTTTATGGCTACACCTTC.

V is TRBV6-9 and J is TRBJ2-1, with 10 nucleotides matching TRBD2. After removal of 7 bases from V and 5 bases from J, the junction contained 5 bases not matched to a gene. Germline V gene lookup returns CDR1 MNHGY and CDR2 SVAAGI. The length of the CDR3 is 14 residues. The CDR3 loop is CASKRLAGDNEQFF. Written as DNA, the CDR3 is TGTGCCAGCAAAAGGCTAGCGGGAGACAATGAGCAGTTCTTC.

This sequence joins TRBV28 and TRBJ1-6; tentative D call: TRBD1 (6 bases). CDR1 MDHEN and CDR2 SYDVKM come from the germline V gene. The CDR3 has 14 amino acids. V lost 6 bases, J lost 3 bases, and 9 bases lay in between. CDR3: CASSLDSYNSPLHF. For the CDR3, the DNA is TGTGCCAGCAGCTTGGACAGCTATAATTCACCCCTCCACTTT.

J is TRBJ2-1 and V is TRBV5-1, with D perhaps matching TRBD1 (6 bases). V shed 2 bases and J shed 6 bases, with 9 bases lying between them. The CDR3 spans 13 residues. CDR1 and CDR2 (germline): SGHRS, YFSETQ. The CDR3 region is CASSFSGANEQFF. As DNA, the CDR3 is TGCGCCAGCAGCTTTTCAGGGGCCAATGAGCAGTTCTTC.

The chain recombines TRBV18 with TRBJ2-3; weak D call: TRBD1 (6 bases). V lost 0 bases, J lost 6 bases, and 13 bases lay in between. The germline V gene has CDR1 KGHSH and CDR2 LQKENI. The length of the CDR3 is 15 residues. The CDR3: CASSPPQGPYDTQYF. The CDR3 DNA reads TGTGCCAGCTCACCACCTCAGGGGCCTTACGATACGCAGTATTTT.

CDR3: CASRTGQWSNQPQHF. CDR3 DNA: TGTGCCAGTAGGACAGGGCAGTGGAGCAATCAGCCCCAGCATTTT. The chain has TRBV19 and TRBJ1-5, with 7 bases matching TRBD1. J gave up 1 base and V 6 bases, and 6 bases lay outside the gene matches. CDR1 and CDR2 (germline): LNHDA, SQIVND (reference sequence). The CDR3 consists of 15 residues.

This clone was seen only once. The chain joins TRBV5-1 to TRBJ1-1, with no clear D. The germline gives CDR1 SGHRS, CDR2 YFSETQ. The CDR3 sequence is 12 residues long. The V gene lost 1 base and the J gene lost 8 bases, with 9 bases spanning the gap. CDR3 protein: CASSLISGEAFF. In nucleotides, the CDR3 is TGCGCCAGCAGCTTGATCTCAGGCGAAGCTTTCTTT.